The 20 T cell receptor beta chains below come from one sample, sequenced in a study of tumor and adjacent non-tumor tissue in lung cancer. Three rounds of nested PCR, following a modified ARM-PCR protocol, produced the TCRbeta library. Using its own MiXCR run on the multiplex PCR reads, TCRdb lists one record per CDR3 protein. The table has around 120,000 distinct CDR3 sequences, roughly 67% seen once; the top ten hold roughly 12%. This sample's RNA came from whole unsorted tissue. Sequences were obtained from lung tumor tissue. The receptors were gathered from a man between 25 and 39 years old with non-small cell lung cancer.

By share, this clonotype counts as medium-sized. V usage is TRBV4-2 and J usage is TRBJ2-3, with D maybe TRBD2 (5 bases). The V end lost 1 base, the J end lost 5 bases, and 7 bases lay between the germline ends. Germline V gene lookup returns CDR1 LGHNA and CDR2 YNFKEQ. The CDR3 is made up of 13 amino acids. The CDR3 DNA reads TGTGCCAGCAGCCAAGTTGCGGGAGATACGCAGTATTTT. Protein product: CASSQVAGDTQYF.

In its sample, this clonotype was seen many times. This sequence joins TRBV12-3 or TRBV12-4 and TRBJ1-4; D ambiguous. Deletions cut 2 bases from V and 4 bases from J, with 8 bases between. The CDR3 covers 14 residues. CDR3 DNA sequence: TGTGCCAGCAGTTTAAAGCAGGTTAATGAAAAACTGTTTTTT. Encoded protein: CASSLKQVNEKLFF.

On this clonotype itself: Lacking the conserved final phenylalanine or tryptophan, this CDR3 likely reflects a read error. The J gene is TRBJ2-5, the V gene TRBV11-3; 8 bases map to TRBD2. The CDR3 runs 16 residues. The germline CDR1 and CDR2 sequences are SGHNT and YENEEA. V dropped 3 bases and J dropped 2; count of bases not matched to a gene: 8. The CDR3, as DNA: TGTGCCAGCAGCTTGGAGACTGTAGCGGGGCAAGAGACCCAGTACATC. Its translation: CASSLETVAGQETQYI.

This rearrangement joins TRBV12-3 or TRBV12-4 to TRBJ1-2, with D unclear. The CDR3 loop spans 11 amino acids. The V gene lost 4 bases and the J gene lost 7 bases, with 7 bases spanning the gap. CDR3 DNA sequence: TGTGCCAGCAGTTCGGGTCTTGGCTACACCTTC. Translated: CASSSGLGYTF.

Remarks on this clonotype: The CDR3 does not end in the conserved phenylalanine or tryptophan, so this is likely a read error. The chain is built from TRBV6-2 or TRBV6-3 and TRBJ2-1; unclear D gene. CDR1 is MNHEY and CDR2 is SVGEGT in the germline V gene. This CDR3 has 13 residues. V was cut by 2 bases and J by 5 bases, with 7 bases left in between. CDR3 region: CASSYGRNNEQFY. As DNA, the CDR3 is TGTGCCAGCAGTTACGGCAGAAACAATGAGCAGTTCTAC.

In regard to this clonotype: This may be a read error: a much more frequent sequence differs by one nucleotide. This sequence joins TRBV4-1 and TRBJ2-2; 8 bases are a match to TRBD2. Germline trimming cut 3 bases from V and 6 bases from J; bases unmatched to any gene: 12. The CDR3 has 17 residues. Germline CDR1 reads MGHRA; CDR2 reads YSYEKL. CDR3 loop: CASSQQGSGNISGELFF. The CDR3 bases are TGCGCCAGCAGCCAGCAAGGTAGCGGGAATATATCCGGGGAGCTGTTTTTT.

The rearrangement joins TRBV10-3 to TRBJ2-7; 14 positions match TRBD2. The CDR3 is 15 amino acids. Germline CDR1 is ENHRY and CDR2 is SYGVKD. V shed 4 bases, J shed 4 bases, and the junction held 3 bases outside the gene matches. This CDR3 reads CAISGGTSGSYEQYF. Written as DNA, the CDR3 is TGTGCCATCAGTGGAGGGACTAGCGGGAGTTACGAGCAGTACTTC.

This clonotype came up many times. V usage is TRBV10-2 and J usage is TRBJ1-1; 8 positions agree with TRBD1. The germline gives CDR1 WSHSY, CDR2 SAAADI. CDR3 length: 13 amino acids. Trimming took 6 bases from V and 4 from J; bases not matched to a gene: 4. The CDR3 nucleotides read TGCGCCAGCAGCGGACAGGGCGGCACTGAAGCTTTCTTT. It codes for CASSGQGGTEAFF.

This clonotype has ten or more counts. This chain connects TRBV12-3 or TRBV12-4 to TRBJ2-1; no firm D call. Trimming pared 8 bases from V and 5 bases from J, leaving 16 bases between. The CDR3 has 14 amino acids. The CDR3, as DNA: TGTGCCAGCTTTCACTCCTTCGCGAACAATGAGCAGTTCTTC. This translates into CASFHSFANNEQFF.

As concerns this clonotype: One end of the junction varies from germline; a read error may be responsible. This sequence joins TRBV20-1 and TRBJ2-7; D perhaps matches TRBD1 (6 bases). The V gene's germline CDR1 is DFQATT and CDR2 SNEGSKA (reference sequence). The CDR3 consists of 15 residues. Here the CDR3 DNA reads TGCAGTGTTTCCGCACCGACAGGCAGCACTTACGAGCAATACTTC. Protein product: CSVSAPTGSTYEQYF.

The chain combines TRBV6-2 or TRBV6-3 with TRBJ1-5; a possible D gene is TRBD1 (5 bases). This CDR3 contains 15 residues. The germline CDR1 and CDR2 sequences are MNHEY and SVGEGT. Trimming took 6 bases from V and 3 from J, leaving 15 bases between them. The CDR3 loop is CASRFRQRYNQPQHF. CDR3 coding DNA: TGTGCCAGCAGATTCCGACAGCGATACAATCAGCCCCAGCATTTT.

This clonotype was counted ten times or more. The rearrangement joins TRBV20-1 to TRBJ2-7; tentative D call: TRBD2 (5 bases). Trimming cost V 0 bases and J 5 bases, with 5 bases left between them. The CDR3 runs 11 residues. The germline CDR1 and CDR2 sequences are DFQATT and SNEGSKA (reference sequence). CDR3 in amino acids: CSARDGDEQYF. In DNA, the CDR3 is TGCAGTGCTAGAGACGGGGACGAGCAGTACTTC.

This clonotype showed up many times. The CDR3, as DNA: TGCGCCAGCAGCCCCCAGGGCCAGGAGACCCAGTACTTC. The encoded protein is CASSPQGQETQYF. The chain has TRBV4-1 and TRBJ2-5; TRBD1 might be the D (5 bases). Germline V gene data show CDR1 as MGHRA and CDR2 as YSYEKL. V shed 4 bases and J shed 5 bases, with 11 bases lying between them. This CDR3 is built from 13 residues.

With regard to this clonotype: This may be a read error: a much more frequent sequence differs by one nucleotide. This chain joins TRBV11-2 and TRBJ2-1, with D possibly being TRBD2 (6 bases). This CDR3 comprises 15 residues. Germline V gene data show CDR1 as SGHAT and CDR2 as FQNNGV. This CDR3 reads CASSLPGSGLNEQLF. The CDR3, as DNA: TGTGCCAGCAGCCTCCCCGGGAGTGGACTTAATGAGCAGCTCTTC.

Concerning this clonotype: One base away lies a much larger clone, so this may be a sequencing read error. The V call is TRBV6-6, the J call TRBJ2-6, with TRBD1 matching 8 bases. Trimming cost V 2 bases and J 2 bases; bases outside gene matches: 8. CDR3 length equals 18 residues. Per germline, CDR1 MNHNY and CDR2 SVGAGI (reference sequence). CDR3 in DNA: TGTGCCAGCAGTTACGGGGGACAGGACGTCCCTGGGGCCAACGTCCTGACTTTC. The encoded protein is CASSYGGQDVPGANVLTF.

V is TRBV5-1 and J is TRBJ2-1, with D possibly TRBD2 on 6 matching bases. Trimming took 0 bases from V and 0 from J, leaving 10 bases between them. The CDR3 length is 16 residues. Germline assignment: CDR1 SGHRS and CDR2 YFSETQ. In DNA form, the CDR3 reads TGCGCCAGCAGCTTGGGCGGCGGGAACTCCTACAATGAGCAGTTCTTC. Translation gives CASSLGGGNSYNEQFF.

The table lists this clonotype with a few counts. This could be a read error, since a much larger clone is one nucleotide away. V gene TRBV6-5 combines with J gene TRBJ1-2, with unresolved D. Looked up from germline, CDR1 is MNHEY and CDR2 is SVGAGI. V dropped 5 bases and J dropped 10 bases, with 14 bases sitting between them. The CDR3 contains 12 residues. This CDR3 is CASSRESEDYTF. DNA for the CDR3: TGTGCCAGCAGTCGGGAGTCGGAAGACTACACCTTC.

This clonotype was counted ten times or more. The chain is built from TRBV7-9 and TRBJ2-3; perhaps TRBD1 as D (5 bases). V lost 4 bases, J lost 2 bases, and 22 bases lay in between. The CDR3 is 18 residues long. CDR1 is SEHNR, CDR2 FQNEAQ, per germline (reference sequence). CDR3 sequence reads: CASSSRQWGRGFTDTQYF. Written as DNA, the CDR3 is TGTGCCAGCAGCTCGAGACAGTGGGGTCGTGGATTCACAGATACGCAGTATTTT.

Worth noting for this clonotype: The junction shows a germline mismatch at one end, possibly a read error. The chain links TRBV4-3 to TRBJ2-5; D remains ambiguous. This CDR3 is built from 14 residues. From germline, CDR1 is LGHNA and CDR2 YSLEER. The CDR3 sequence is CASSQVSAQESQYF. CDR3 sequence (DNA): TGCGCCAGCAGCCAAGTCTCGGCACAAGAGAGCCAGTACTTC.

The J gene is TRBJ1-2, the V gene TRBV24-1, with 9 bases lining up with TRBD1. Germline values: CDR1 KGHDR, CDR2 SFDVKD. The CDR3 is 14 residues long. The trim removed 6 bases at V and 4 bases at J, leaving 5 bases unmatched. CDR3 DNA sequence: TGTGCCACCAGTACCGGGACAGGGAGCTATGGCTACACCTTC. This gives the protein CATSTGTGSYGYTF.